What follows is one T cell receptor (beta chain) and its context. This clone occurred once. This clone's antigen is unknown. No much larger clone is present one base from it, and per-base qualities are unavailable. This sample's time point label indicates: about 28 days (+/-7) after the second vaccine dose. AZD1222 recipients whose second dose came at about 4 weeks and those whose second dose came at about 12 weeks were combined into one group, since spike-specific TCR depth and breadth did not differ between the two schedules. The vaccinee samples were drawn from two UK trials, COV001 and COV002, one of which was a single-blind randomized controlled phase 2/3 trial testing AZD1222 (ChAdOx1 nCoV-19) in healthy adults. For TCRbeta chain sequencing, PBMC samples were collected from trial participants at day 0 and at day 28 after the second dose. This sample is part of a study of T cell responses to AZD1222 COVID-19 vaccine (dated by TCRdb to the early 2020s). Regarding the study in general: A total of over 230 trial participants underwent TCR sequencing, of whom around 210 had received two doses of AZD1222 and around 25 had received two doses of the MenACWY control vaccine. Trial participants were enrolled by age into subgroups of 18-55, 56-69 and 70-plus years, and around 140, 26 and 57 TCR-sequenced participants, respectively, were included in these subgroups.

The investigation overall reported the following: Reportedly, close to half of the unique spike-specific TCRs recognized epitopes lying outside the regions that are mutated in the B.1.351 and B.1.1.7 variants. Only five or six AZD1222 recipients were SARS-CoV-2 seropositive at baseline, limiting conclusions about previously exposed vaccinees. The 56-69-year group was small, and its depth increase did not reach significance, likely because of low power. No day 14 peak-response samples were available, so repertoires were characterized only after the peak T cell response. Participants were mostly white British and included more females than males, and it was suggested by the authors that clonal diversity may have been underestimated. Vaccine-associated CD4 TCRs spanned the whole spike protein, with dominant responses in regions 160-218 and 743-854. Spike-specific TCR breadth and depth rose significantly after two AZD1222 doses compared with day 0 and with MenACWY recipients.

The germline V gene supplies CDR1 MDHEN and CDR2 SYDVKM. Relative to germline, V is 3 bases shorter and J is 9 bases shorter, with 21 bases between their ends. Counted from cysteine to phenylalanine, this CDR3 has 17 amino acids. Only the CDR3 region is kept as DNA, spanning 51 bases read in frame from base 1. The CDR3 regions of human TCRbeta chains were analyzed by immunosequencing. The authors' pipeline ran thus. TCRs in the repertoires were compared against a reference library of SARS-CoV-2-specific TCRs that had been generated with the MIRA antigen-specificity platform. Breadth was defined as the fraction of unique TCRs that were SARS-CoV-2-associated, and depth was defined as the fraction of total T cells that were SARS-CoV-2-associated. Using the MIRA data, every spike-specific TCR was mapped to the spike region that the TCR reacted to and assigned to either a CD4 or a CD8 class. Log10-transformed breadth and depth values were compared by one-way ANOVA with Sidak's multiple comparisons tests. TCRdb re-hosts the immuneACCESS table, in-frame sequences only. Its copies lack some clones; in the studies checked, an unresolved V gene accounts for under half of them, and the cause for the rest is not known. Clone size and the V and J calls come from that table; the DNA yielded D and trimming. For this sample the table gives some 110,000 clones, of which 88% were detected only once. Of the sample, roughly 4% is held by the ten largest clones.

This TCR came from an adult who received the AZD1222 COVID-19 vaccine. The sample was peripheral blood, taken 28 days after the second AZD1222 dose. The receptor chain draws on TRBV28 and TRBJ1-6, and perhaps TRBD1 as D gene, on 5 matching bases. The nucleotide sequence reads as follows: TGTGCCAGCAGTTTTCGGGGACCTTCCGGAATTTTTTCACCCCTCCACTTT. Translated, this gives CASSFRGPSGIFSPLHF.